One T cell receptor (beta chain) is described in this entry. The antigen is undetermined. The data originate from a study of graft-versus-host responses after intestinal transplantation. Points from the study as a whole: Present in recipient marrow, GvH clones included some that appeared first in ileum or blood.

The method was immunoSEQ multiplex PCR; TCRdb's version includes in-frame clones alone and lacks a portion of them. The data contain tens of thousands of clones, nearly 95% of them singletons. The sequencing here drew on unstimulated CD4+ T cells sorted from spleen or lymph node cells, taken before transplant. The TCR was taken from a human donor who was the organ donor for an intestinal transplant.

The CDR3 DNA is TGTGCCAGCAGCGCAGGGACTAATAGTGAGCAGTTCTTC. Encoded protein: CASSAGTNSEQFF. The rearrangement uses TRBV7-2 and TRBJ2-1; 7 bases agree with TRBD2. J gave up 9 bases and V 5 bases, and 7 bases lay outside the gene matches. The germline CDR1 and CDR2 sequences are SGHTA and FQGNSA. The CDR3 extends over 13 amino acids. Full variable domain (missing parts from reference TRBV7-2 and TRBJ2-1): GAGVSQSPSNKVTEKGKDVELRCDPISGHTALYWYRQSLGQGLEFLIYFQGNSAPDKSGLPSDRFSAERTGGSVSTLTIQRTQQEDSAVYLCASSAGTNSEQFFGPGTRLTVL.